Sequencing of this T cell receptor beta chain was carried out in a study of blood T cell repertoires in COVID-19. The protocol was immunoSEQ multiplex PCR, while the TCRdb copy is restricted to in-frame clones and leaves out a portion. The profile shows fewer than 450,000 clones, about 90% of them singletons. CDR3 size: 15 residues. Deletions cut 6 bases from V and 4 bases from J, with 15 bases between. Germline-derived CDR1 and CDR2 are LNHDA and SQIVND (reference sequence). Across about two dozen US areas, participants ranged in age from about 18 to 100 years. The origin of this receptor is a man younger than 30 who had recovered from COVID-19. The rearrangement joins TRBV19 to TRBJ2-2, with D maybe TRBD1 (5 bases). Sequencing was done on a sample of PBMCs or T cells enriched from blood (not recorded which). DNA of the CDR3: TGTGCCAGTAGCCTTCTATCAGGGTTCACCGGGGAGCTGTTTTTT. Protein product: CASSLLSGFTGELFF.